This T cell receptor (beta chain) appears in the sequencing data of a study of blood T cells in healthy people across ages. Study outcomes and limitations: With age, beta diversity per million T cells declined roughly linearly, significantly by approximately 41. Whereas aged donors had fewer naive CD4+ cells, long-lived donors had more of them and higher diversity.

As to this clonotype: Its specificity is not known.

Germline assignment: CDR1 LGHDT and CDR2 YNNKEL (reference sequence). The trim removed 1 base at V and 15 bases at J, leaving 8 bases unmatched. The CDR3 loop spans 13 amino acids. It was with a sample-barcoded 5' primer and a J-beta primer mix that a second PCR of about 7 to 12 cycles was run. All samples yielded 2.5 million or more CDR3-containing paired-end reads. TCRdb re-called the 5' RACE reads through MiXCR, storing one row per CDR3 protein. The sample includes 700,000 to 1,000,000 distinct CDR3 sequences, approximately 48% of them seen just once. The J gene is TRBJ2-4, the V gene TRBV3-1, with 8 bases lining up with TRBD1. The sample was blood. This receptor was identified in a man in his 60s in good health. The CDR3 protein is CASSQGSRGQRYF. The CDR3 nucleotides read TGTGCCAGCAGCCAAGGAAGCAGGGGGCAAAGGTACTTC.